The 9 T cell receptor beta chains reported below all come from one sample, sequenced in a study. TCRdb reprocessed the RT-PCR reads with MiXCR, giving one entry per CDR3 protein. The data contain about 680,000 distinct CDR3 sequences, approximately 15% of them singletons. Sequencing used memory CD4+ T cells from blood. These receptors were obtained from a female donor in good health, serving as a healthy control.

V usage is TRBV5-1 and J usage is TRBJ2-1; perhaps TRBD2 as D (5 bases). Per germline, CDR1 SGHRS and CDR2 YFSETQ. The CDR3 sequence is 15 residues long. Trimming cost V 0 bases and J 5 bases, with 12 bases left between them. The CDR3 spells CASSLASPRHNEQFF. The DNA for the CDR3 is TGCGCCAGCAGCTTGGCTAGCCCCAGGCACAATGAGCAGTTCTTC.

This clonotype was counted a few times. The gene calls are TRBV24-1 and TRBJ2-3; D gene ambiguous. The germline V gene encodes CDR1 KGHDR and CDR2 SFDVKD. The CDR3 length is 11 residues. V was trimmed by 7 bases and J by 9 bases, leaving 10 bases between them. The DNA for the CDR3 is TGTGCCACCAGCGTGCTCGGGACGCAGTATTTT. Translating it yields CATSVLGTQYF.

This clonotype appeared a few times. The chain joins TRBV5-4 to TRBJ1-6, with TRBD1 matching 8 bases. The germline gives CDR1 SGHNT, CDR2 YYREEE (reference sequence). The CDR3 has 16 amino acids. The trim removed 4 bases at V and 8 bases at J, leaving 11 bases unmatched. The CDR3 bases are TGTGCCAGCAGCAACCCAGGACAGGGAGGATATTCACCCCTCCACTTT. It encodes CASSNPGQGGYSPLHF.

CDR3 in amino acids: CASSFGGSGGATWSYF. CDR3 sequence (DNA): TGTGCCAGCAGTTTCGGAGGAAGTGGAGGGGCCACTTGGTCATACTTC. The V and J genes are TRBV28 and TRBJ2-4, with D tentatively TRBD2 (6 bases). The V end lost 3 bases, the J end lost 16 bases, and 28 bases lay between the germline ends. The CDR3 is 16 amino acids. Germline values: CDR1 MDHEN, CDR2 SYDVKM.

This clonotype occurred a few times. This chain links TRBV7-9 with TRBJ1-1; D unresolved. CDR1 SEHNR and CDR2 FQNEAQ come from the germline V gene (reference sequence). V lost 0 bases to trimming and J lost 5 bases, with 10 bases between them. This CDR3 region has 14 residues. CDR3 sequence: CASSLAGWGTEAFF. The DNA for the CDR3 is TGTGCCAGCAGCTTAGCGGGGTGGGGTACTGAAGCTTTCTTT.

This clonotype showed up many times. CDR3: CASKAPSTDTQYF. The CDR3, as DNA: TGCGCCAGCAAAGCCCCCAGCACAGATACGCAGTATTTT. V is TRBV5-1 and J is TRBJ2-3; D remains ambiguous. In germline, CDR1 is SGHRS, CDR2 YFSETQ. The CDR3 has 13 residues. V shed 6 bases and J shed 0 bases, with 8 bases lying between them. Using reference TRBV5-1 and TRBJ2-3 for the parts outside the CDR3, the full variable domain is KAGVTQTPRYLIKTRGQQVTLSCSPISGHRSVSWYQQTPGQGLQFLFEYFSETQRNKGNFPGRFSGRQFSNSRSEMNVSTLELGDSALYLCASKAPSTDTQYFGPGTRLTVL.

At least ten counts were recorded for this clonotype. The chain has TRBV29-1 and TRBJ2-3; 7 nucleotides agree with TRBD1. CDR3 length: 14 residues. CDR1 is SQVTM and CDR2 is ANQGSEA in the germline V gene. Losses at the gene ends were 4 bases for V and 0 bases for J; bases not matched to a gene: 4. CDR3 nucleotides: TGCAGCGTTGGAACAGGGGCTAGCACAGATACGCAGTATTTT. The encoded protein is CSVGTGASTDTQYF.

The chain combines TRBV10-3 with TRBJ2-7; 7 nucleotides line up with TRBD2. The CDR3 length is 14 residues. From germline, CDR1 is ENHRY and CDR2 SYGVKD. J was trimmed by 1 base and V by 9 bases; bases with no gene match: 9. CDR3 DNA sequence: TGTGCCATAGAGAGCGGGACCGCATCCTACGAGCAGTACTTC. Residues: CAIESGTASYEQYF.

This sequence joins TRBV27 and TRBJ2-7; TRBD1 aligns across 8 bases. CDR1 is MNHEY and CDR2 is SMNVEV in the germline V gene (reference sequence). The CDR3 is 15 residues long. The V segment lost 3 bases and the J segment 4 bases; nucleotides outside the gene matches: 8. CDR3 loop: CASSFRGPSGYEQYF. The CDR3 DNA reads as TGTGCCAGCAGTTTCAGGGGGCCGTCGGGTTACGAGCAGTACTTC.